Shown below are 10 T cell receptor beta chains from a single sample sequenced in a study of blood T cell repertoires in COVID-19. Repertoires were generated with immunoSEQ multiplex PCR, while TCRdb's copy carries only in-frame clones and drops some. The table records about 65,000 clones, approximately 77% of them present only once. Sequences were obtained from peripheral blood. These receptors came from a human donor in a cohort sampled during active COVID-19.

The gene calls are TRBV2 and TRBJ1-2; perhaps TRBD1 as D (5 bases). Germline V lookup: CDR1 SNHLY, CDR2 FYNNEI. Trimming removed 3 bases at V and 8 bases at J, with 13 bases between. The CDR3 is made up of 13 amino acids. The CDR3, as DNA: TGTGCCAGCAGTGAGGGAAGGGGTCGAGGCTACACCTTC. Its translation is CASSEGRGRGYTF. Complete variable domain (other parts from reference TRBV2 and TRBJ1-2): EPEVTQTPSHQVTQMGQEVILRCVPISNHLYFYWYRQILGQKVEFLVSFYNNEISEKSEIFDDQFSVERPDGSNFTLKIRSTKLEDSAMYFCASSEGRGRGYTFGSGTRLTVV.

J is TRBJ2-7 and V is TRBV29-1; 7 bases agree with TRBD1. After removal of 7 bases from V and 7 bases from J, the junction contained 10 bases not matched to a gene. This CDR3 has 12 amino acids. Per germline, CDR1 SQVTM and CDR2 ANQGSEA. Here the CDR3 DNA reads TGCAGCGCCACCGGACAGGCCGGGGAGCAGTACTTC. Translating it yields CSATGQAGEQYF.

The V gene is TRBV5-1, the J gene TRBJ2-3, with a tentative D call TRBD1 (5 bases). Deletions cut 3 bases from V and 0 bases from J, with 14 bases between. From germline, CDR1 is SGHRS and CDR2 YFSETQ. The CDR3 is 16 amino acids. The CDR3, as DNA: TGCGCCAGCAGCTACCAGGGCGGATCTAGCACAGATACGCAGTATTTT. It is translated as CASSYQGGSSTDTQYF.

The chain recombines TRBV5-6 with TRBJ1-5; D is unresolved. This CDR3 is 13 amino acids long. Trimming left V 5 bases short and J 0 bases short, with 6 bases between. Looked up from germline, CDR1 is SGHDT and CDR2 is YYEEEE. CDR3 sequence (DNA): TGTGCCAGCAGTTTATATAGCAATCAGCCCCAGCATTTT. It yields the protein CASSLYSNQPQHF. Drawing the rest from reference TRBV5-6 and TRBJ1-5, the complete variable domain is DAGVTQSPTHLIKTRGQQVTLRCSPKSGHDTVSWYQQALGQGPQFIFQYYEEEERQRGNFPDRFSGHQFPNYSSELNVNALLLGDSALYLCASSLYSNQPQHFGDGTRLSIL.

The V call is TRBV18, the J call TRBJ2-2; the D gene is possibly TRBD2 (6 bases). This CDR3 spans 16 amino acids. Germline V gene data show CDR1 as KGHSH and CDR2 as LQKENI. V shed 3 bases and J shed 1 base, with 12 bases lying between them. CDR3 nucleotide sequence: TGTGCCAGCTCACCTCTTCGGGGGATGAACACCGGGGAGCTGTTTTTT. Residues: CASSPLRGMNTGELFF.

This clone has a count of ten or more. The chain links TRBV19 to TRBJ2-2; 12 bases match TRBD2. Germline V gene data show CDR1 as LNHDA and CDR2 as SQIVND (reference sequence). This CDR3 has 17 amino acids. Losses at the gene ends were 1 base for V and 2 bases for J; bases not matched to a gene: 2. The CDR3 bases are TGTGCCAGTAGTATAGCTAGCGGGAGGGCAAACACCGGGGAGCTGTTTTTT. Translating gives CASSIASGRANTGELFF.

This clone occurred many times. The V and J genes are TRBV24-1 and TRBJ2-7, with D maybe TRBD1 (6 bases). The CDR3 length is 15 residues. Germline V gene lookup returns CDR1 KGHDR and CDR2 SFDVKD. The V end was cut by 6 bases, the J end by 2 bases, with 16 bases between. CDR3 sequence: CATSSARDKAYEQYF. CDR3 nucleotides: TGTGCCACCAGTAGTGCTCGGGACAAAGCCTACGAGCAGTACTTC.

At least ten counts were recorded for this clone. The rearrangement uses TRBV7-9 and TRBJ1-2; possible D gene TRBD1, 5 bases. V was shortened by 1 base and J by 9 bases, with 15 bases between the two germline ends. The CDR3 loop spans 14 amino acids. Germline V lookup: CDR1 SEHNR, CDR2 FQNEAQ (reference sequence). The CDR3 DNA is TGTGCCAGCAGCTTAGGGGCGGGGCCCGCCCGCTACACCTTC. Protein sequence: CASSLGAGPARYTF.

The genes are TRBV4-3 and TRBJ1-2; no clear D. This CDR3 region has 15 residues. CDR1 and CDR2 from the germline V gene are LGHNA and YSLEER. V was trimmed by 0 bases and J by 4 bases, leaving 12 bases between them. The CDR3 coding sequence is TGCGCCAGCAGCCAAGATCTGGAGCGCCCCTATGGCTACACCTTC. Protein: CASSQDLERPYGYTF.

V is TRBV19 and J is TRBJ1-5, with D possibly matching TRBD1 (5 bases). The CDR3 has 13 amino acids. The germline V and J ends were trimmed by 3 bases and 4 bases, with 7 bases remaining between them. Germline CDR1 is LNHDA and CDR2 is SQIVND (reference sequence). CDR3 sequence: CASSIPGNQPQHF. In nucleotides, the CDR3 is TGTGCCAGTAGTATTCCAGGGAATCAGCCCCAGCATTTT.